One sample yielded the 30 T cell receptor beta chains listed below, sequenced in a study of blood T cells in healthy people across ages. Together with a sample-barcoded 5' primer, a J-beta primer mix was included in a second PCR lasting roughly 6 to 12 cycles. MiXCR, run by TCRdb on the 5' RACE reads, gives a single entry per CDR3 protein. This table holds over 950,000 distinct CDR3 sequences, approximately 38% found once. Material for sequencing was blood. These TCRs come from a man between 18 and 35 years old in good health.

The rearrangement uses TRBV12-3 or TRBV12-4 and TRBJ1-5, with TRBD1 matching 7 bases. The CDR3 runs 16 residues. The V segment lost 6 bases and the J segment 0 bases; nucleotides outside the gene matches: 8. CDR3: CASRRTGTASNQPQHF. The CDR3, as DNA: TGTGCCAGCAGGCGAACCGGGACAGCTAGCAATCAGCCCCAGCATTTT.

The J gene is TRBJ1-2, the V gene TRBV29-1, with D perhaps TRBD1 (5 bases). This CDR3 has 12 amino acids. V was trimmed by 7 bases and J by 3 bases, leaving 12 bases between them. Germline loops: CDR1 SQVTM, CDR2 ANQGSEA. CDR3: CSALGEDYGYTF. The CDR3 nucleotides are TGCAGCGCGCTGGGGGAGGACTATGGCTACACCTTC.

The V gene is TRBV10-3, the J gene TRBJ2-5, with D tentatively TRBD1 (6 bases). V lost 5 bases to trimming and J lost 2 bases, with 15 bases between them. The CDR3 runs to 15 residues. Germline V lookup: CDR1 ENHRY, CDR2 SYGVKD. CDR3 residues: CAISNRDTVQETQYF. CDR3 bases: TGTGCCATCAGTAACCGGGACACCGTACAAGAGACCCAGTACTTC.

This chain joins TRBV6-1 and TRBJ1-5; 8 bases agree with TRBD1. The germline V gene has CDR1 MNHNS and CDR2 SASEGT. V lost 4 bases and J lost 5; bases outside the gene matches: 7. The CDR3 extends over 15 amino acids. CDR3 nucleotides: TGTGCCAGCAGTGTACGGACAGGGAGCTATCAGCCCCAGCATTTT. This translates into CASSVRTGSYQPQHF.

Here the CDR3 reads CASSPWGTAENSNQPQHF. In nucleotides, the CDR3 is TGTGCCAGCAGTCCCTGGGGGACGGCCGAGAATAGCAATCAGCCCCAGCATTTT. V is TRBV6-1 and J is TRBJ1-5, with D perhaps matching TRBD1 (5 bases). Germline V gene lookup returns CDR1 MNHNS and CDR2 SASEGT. Trimming took off 5 bases at V and 0 bases at J, with 20 bases between the two ends. The CDR3 consists of 18 residues.

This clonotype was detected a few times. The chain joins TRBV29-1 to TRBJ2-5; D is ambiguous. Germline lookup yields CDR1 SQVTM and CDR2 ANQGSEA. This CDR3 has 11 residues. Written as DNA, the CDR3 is TGCCTCGTCGGCACCCAAGAGACCCAGTACTTC. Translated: CLVGTQETQYF. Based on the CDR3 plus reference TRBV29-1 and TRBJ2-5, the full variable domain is SAVISQKPSRDICQRGTSLTIQCQVDSQVTMMFWYRQQPGQSLTLIATANQGSEATYESGFVIDKFPISRPNLTFSTLTVSNMSPEDSSIYLCLVGTQETQYFGPGTRLLVL.

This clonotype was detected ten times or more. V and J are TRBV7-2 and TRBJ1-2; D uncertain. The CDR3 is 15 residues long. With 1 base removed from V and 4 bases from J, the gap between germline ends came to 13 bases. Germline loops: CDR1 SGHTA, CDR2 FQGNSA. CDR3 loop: CASSLGGYRGYGYTF. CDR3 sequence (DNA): TGTGCCAGCAGCTTAGGCGGATATCGGGGCTATGGCTACACCTTC.

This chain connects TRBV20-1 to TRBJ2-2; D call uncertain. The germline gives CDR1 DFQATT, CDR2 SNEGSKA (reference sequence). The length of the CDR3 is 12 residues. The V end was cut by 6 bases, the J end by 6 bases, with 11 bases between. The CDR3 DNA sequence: TGCAGTGCCAATAGTGCCTCCGGGGAGCTGTTTTTT. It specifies CSANSASGELFF.

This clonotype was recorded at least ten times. CDR3 region: CASSQDSAQETQYF. The CDR3 nucleotides are TGTGCCAGCAGCCAAGATTCGGCACAAGAGACCCAGTACTTC. V is TRBV4-2 and J is TRBJ2-5, with D unclear. Per germline, CDR1 LGHNA and CDR2 YNFKEQ. Trimming cost V 0 bases and J 2 bases, with 7 bases left between them. The CDR3 totals 14 residues.

CDR3 sequence reads: CANYRTNYGYTF. CDR3 sequence (DNA): TGTGCCAACTACAGGACTAACTATGGCTACACCTTC. The genes are TRBV28 and TRBJ1-2, with D tentatively TRBD1 (5 bases). CDR1 is MDHEN, CDR2 SYDVKM, per germline. The germline V and J ends were trimmed by 10 bases and 0 bases, with 9 bases remaining between them. There are 12 residues in the CDR3.

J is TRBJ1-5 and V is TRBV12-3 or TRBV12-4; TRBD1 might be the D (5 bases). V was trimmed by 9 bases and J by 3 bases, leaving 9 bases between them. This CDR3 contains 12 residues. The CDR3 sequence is CASSTDNQPQHF. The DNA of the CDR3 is TGTGCCAGTTCGACAGACAATCAGCCCCAGCATTTT.

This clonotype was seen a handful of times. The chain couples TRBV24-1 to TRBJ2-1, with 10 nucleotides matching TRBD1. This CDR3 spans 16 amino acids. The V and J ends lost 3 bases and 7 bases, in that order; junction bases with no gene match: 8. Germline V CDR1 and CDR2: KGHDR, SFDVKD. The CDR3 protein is CATSDRRQGAGNEQFF. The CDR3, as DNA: TGTGCCACCAGTGATCGCAGACAGGGGGCTGGGAATGAGCAGTTCTTC.

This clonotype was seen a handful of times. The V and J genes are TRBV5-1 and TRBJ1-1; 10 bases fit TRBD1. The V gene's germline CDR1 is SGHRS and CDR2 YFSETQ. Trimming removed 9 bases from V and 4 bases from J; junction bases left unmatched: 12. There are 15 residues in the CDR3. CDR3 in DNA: TGCGCCACCCGCCCTCAGGACAGGGGGAGCACTGAAGCTTTCTTT. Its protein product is CATRPQDRGSTEAFF.

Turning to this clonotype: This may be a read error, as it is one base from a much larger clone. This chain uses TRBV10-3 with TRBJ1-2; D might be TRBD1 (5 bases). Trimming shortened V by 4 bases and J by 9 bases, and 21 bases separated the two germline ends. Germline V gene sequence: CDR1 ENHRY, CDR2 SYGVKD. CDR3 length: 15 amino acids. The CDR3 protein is CAISGTRLYYYSYTF. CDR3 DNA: TGTGCCATCAGTGGGACACGACTGTACTATTATAGCTACACCTTC.

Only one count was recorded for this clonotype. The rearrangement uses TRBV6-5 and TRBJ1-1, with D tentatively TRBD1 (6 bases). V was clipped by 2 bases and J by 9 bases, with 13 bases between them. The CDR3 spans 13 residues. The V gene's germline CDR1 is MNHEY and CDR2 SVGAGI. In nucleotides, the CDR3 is TGTGCCAGCAGTTACAAGGGGGGATGGCAAGCTTTCTTT. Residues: CASSYKGGWQAFF.

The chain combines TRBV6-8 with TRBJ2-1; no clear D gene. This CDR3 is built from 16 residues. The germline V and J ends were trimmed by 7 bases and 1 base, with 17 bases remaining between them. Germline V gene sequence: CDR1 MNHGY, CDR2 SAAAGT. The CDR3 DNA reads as TGTGCCAGCAACGTTACGTACGGCAATTCCTACAATGAGCAGTTCTTC. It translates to CASNVTYGNSYNEQFF.

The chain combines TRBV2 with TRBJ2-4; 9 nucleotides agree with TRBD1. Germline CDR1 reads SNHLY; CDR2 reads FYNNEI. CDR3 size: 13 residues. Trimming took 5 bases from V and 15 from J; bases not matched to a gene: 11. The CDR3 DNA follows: TGTGCCAGCAGTAAGGGACAGGGTCCCCGTACGTACTTC. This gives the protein CASSKGQGPRTYF.

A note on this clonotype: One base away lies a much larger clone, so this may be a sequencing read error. DNA for the CDR3: TGCGCCGGCAGCGTCCTAGCGGGAAGCACAGATACGCAGTATTTT. It encodes CAGSVLAGSTDTQYF. The V gene is TRBV5-1, the J gene TRBJ2-3, with 9 bases aligning to TRBD2. CDR3 length: 15 amino acids. Germline lookup yields CDR1 SGHRS and CDR2 YFSETQ.

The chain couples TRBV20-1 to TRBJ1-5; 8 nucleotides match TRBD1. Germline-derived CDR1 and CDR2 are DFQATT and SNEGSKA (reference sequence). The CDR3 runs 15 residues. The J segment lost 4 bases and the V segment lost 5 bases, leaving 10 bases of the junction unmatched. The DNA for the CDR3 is TGCAGTGCTGGACAGGGTTTTGGAAAGAATCAGCCCCAGCATTTT. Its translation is CSAGQGFGKNQPQHF.

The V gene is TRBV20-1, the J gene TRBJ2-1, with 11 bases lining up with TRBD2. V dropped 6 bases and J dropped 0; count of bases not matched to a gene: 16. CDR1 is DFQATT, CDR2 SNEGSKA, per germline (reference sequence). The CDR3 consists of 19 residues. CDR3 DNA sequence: TGCAGTGCAACCCTTACGCGGGCTAGCGGGGGGAGCTCCTACAATGAGCAGTTCTTC. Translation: CSATLTRASGGSSYNEQFF.

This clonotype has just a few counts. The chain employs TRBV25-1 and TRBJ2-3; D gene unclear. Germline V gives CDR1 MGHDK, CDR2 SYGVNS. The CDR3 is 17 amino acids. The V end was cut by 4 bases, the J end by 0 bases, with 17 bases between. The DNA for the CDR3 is TGTGCCAGCAGTGCCGAAGTAGGTGTCACTAGCACAGATACGCAGTATTTT. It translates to CASSAEVGVTSTDTQYF.

This chain's CDR3 is CASSLIAGYNEQFF. The CDR3 nucleotides read TGTGCCAGCAGCTTAATCGCAGGTTACAATGAGCAGTTCTTC. The chain has TRBV7-3 and TRBJ2-1; D is unresolved. Germline V CDR1 and CDR2: SGHTA, FQGTGA. The CDR3 is made up of 14 amino acids. Trimming cost V 1 base and J 4 bases, with 8 bases left between them.

This CDR3 is CATRQGGPEAFF. The CDR3 nucleotides read TGTGCCACCCGACAGGGTGGCCCTGAAGCTTTCTTT. The genes are TRBV6-2 or TRBV6-3 and TRBJ1-1, with TRBD1 matching over 7 bases. CDR3 length: 12 residues. The germline gives CDR1 MNHEY, CDR2 SVGEGT. Trimming at V came to 10 bases and at J to 6 bases, leaving 8 bases not matched to a gene.

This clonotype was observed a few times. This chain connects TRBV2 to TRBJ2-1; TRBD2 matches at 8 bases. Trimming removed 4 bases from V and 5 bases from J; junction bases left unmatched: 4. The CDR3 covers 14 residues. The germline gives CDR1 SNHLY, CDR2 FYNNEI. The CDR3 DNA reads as TGTGCCAGCAGTGCGGGACTAGGGAACAATGAGCAGTTCTTC. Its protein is CASSAGLGNNEQFF. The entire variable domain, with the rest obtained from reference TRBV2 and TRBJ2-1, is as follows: EPEVTQTPSHQVTQMGQEVILRCVPISNHLYFYWYRQILGQKVEFLVSFYNNEISEKSEIFDDQFSVERPDGSNFTLKIRSTKLEDSAMYFCASSAGLGNNEQFFGPGTRLTVL.

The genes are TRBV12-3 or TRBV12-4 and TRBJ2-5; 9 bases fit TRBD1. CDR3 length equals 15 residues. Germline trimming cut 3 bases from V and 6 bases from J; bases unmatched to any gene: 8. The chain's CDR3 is CASSFVTGGPQTQYF. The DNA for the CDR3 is TGTGCCAGCAGTTTTGTGACAGGGGGTCCGCAGACCCAGTACTTC.

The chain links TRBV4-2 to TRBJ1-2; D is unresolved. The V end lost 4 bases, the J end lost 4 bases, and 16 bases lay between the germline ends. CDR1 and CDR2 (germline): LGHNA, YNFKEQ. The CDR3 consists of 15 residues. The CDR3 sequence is CASSPLGRTPYGYTF. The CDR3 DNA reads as TGTGCCAGCAGCCCCCTGGGTCGAACCCCCTATGGCTACACCTTC.

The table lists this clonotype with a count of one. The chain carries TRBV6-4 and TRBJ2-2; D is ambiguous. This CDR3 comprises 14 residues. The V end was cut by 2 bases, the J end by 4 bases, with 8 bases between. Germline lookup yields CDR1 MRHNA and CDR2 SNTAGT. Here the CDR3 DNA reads TGTGCCAGCAGTGACCCGGCAGCCACCGGGGAGCTGTTTTTT. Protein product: CASSDPAATGELFF.

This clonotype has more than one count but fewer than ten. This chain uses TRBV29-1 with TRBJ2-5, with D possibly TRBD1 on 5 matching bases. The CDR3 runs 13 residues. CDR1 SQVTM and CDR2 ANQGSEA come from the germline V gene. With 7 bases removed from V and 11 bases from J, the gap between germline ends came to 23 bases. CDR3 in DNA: TGCAGCGCCCCTAGAGTGGCAGGGAATGAGCAGTACTTC. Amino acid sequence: CSAPRVAGNEQYF.

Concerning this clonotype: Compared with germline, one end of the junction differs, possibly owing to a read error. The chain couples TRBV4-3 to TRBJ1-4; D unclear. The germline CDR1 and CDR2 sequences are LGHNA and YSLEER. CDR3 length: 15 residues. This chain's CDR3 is CASSQDGATDEKLFF. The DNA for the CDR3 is TGCGCCAGCAGCCAAGATGGAGCAACTGATGAAAAACTGTTTTTT.

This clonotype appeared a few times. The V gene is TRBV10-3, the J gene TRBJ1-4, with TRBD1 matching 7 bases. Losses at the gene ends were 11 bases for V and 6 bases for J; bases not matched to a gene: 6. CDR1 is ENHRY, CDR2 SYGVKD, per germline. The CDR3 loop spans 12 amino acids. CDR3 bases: TGTGCCGCCGGACAGGCCGATGAAAAACTGTTTTTT. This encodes CAAGQADEKLFF.